The rows below give T cell receptor beta chains drawn from one sample of a study of blood T cell repertoires in COVID-19. Only in-frame clones appear in the TCRdb table, and some are missing; sequencing was by immunoSEQ multiplex PCR. The sample holds about 200,000 clones, 90% to 95% seen once. Sample: peripheral blood. The receptors were sampled from a man under 40 with acute or convalescent COVID-19. Each CDR3 is given without its conserved first and last residue. Each record gives: D gene, V gene, J gene, CDR3 protein. D genes are given only for firm matches.

>TRBD1|TRBV28|TRBJ1-2
ASSETGSLYGYT
>-|TRBV19|TRBJ2-3
ASSIRGLGATHTQY
>-|TRBV30|TRBJ1-2
AWSADTYGYT
>-|TRBV2|TRBJ1-1
ASKGEWNTEAF
>-|TRBV2|TRBJ1-5
ASSDWGRGQPQH
>-|TRBV20-1|TRBJ1-1
SAAQEGAF
>-|TRBV5-4|TRBJ2-7
ASSWRWEQY
>-|TRBV5-1|TRBJ1-1
ASSLGANTEAF
>-|TRBV28|TRBJ2-4
ASSTQGAKNIQY
>TRBD1|TRBV10-3|TRBJ2-3
AISSRTGTDTQY
>TRBD2|TRBV27|TRBJ2-1
ASSSGLVSNEQF
>-|TRBV6-5|TRBJ1-5
ASSRRNQPQH
>TRBD1|TRBV7-8|TRBJ2-1
ASSSTTGGALHEQF
>TRBD1|TRBV24-1|TRBJ2-7
ATSEGQLYEQY
>TRBD2|TRBV15|TRBJ2-7
ATSRAGLAGARGGEQY
>-|TRBV5-4|TRBJ2-5
ASSFPHHQETQY
>TRBD2|TRBV2|TRBJ2-7
ASSPKRGLGYEQY
>TRBD2|TRBV2|TRBJ2-3
ASSGTRTTTSTDTQY
>TRBD1|TRBV7-3|TRBJ2-7
ASSSDRGYEQY
>-|TRBV19|TRBJ1-5
ASSVQSTFPAGPKKH
>-|TRBV5-6|TRBJ2-7
ASRPGFHDRPGEQY